This T cell receptor (beta chain) emerged from a study of regulatory T cells in long-lasting Graves disease. Sample time point: newly diagnosed GD, antithyroid drugs for less than 3 months. Scientists built the TCR library using RNA that was extracted from PBMCs. This clonotype has ten or more counts. Looked up from germline, CDR1 is LGHDT and CDR2 is YNNKEL (reference sequence). CDR3 length: 15 residues. V gave up 5 bases and J gave up 8 bases; unmatched junction bases: 6. CDR3-region Arm-PCR and iRepertoire HTBI primers produced the TCR beta libraries. TCRdb used MiXCR to reprocess the multiplex PCR reads, holding one entry per CDR3 protein. The table lists 400,000 to 650,000 distinct CDR3 sequences, more than 15% of them singletons. The sample also formed part of further work on T cells in Graves' hyperthyroidism and ophthalmopathy.

V gene TRBV3-1 combines with J gene TRBJ2-1, with 13 bases lining up with TRBD2. This clonotype originated in a woman aged 40-60 years with Graves disease. The input for sequencing was peripheral blood mononuclear cells (PBMCs), taken at new diagnosis, from a patient treated with antithyroid drugs. CDR3 DNA: TGTGCCAGCAGCGAACTAGCGGGGGGGTATTATGAGCAGTTCTTC. Amino acid sequence: CASSELAGGYYEQFF.